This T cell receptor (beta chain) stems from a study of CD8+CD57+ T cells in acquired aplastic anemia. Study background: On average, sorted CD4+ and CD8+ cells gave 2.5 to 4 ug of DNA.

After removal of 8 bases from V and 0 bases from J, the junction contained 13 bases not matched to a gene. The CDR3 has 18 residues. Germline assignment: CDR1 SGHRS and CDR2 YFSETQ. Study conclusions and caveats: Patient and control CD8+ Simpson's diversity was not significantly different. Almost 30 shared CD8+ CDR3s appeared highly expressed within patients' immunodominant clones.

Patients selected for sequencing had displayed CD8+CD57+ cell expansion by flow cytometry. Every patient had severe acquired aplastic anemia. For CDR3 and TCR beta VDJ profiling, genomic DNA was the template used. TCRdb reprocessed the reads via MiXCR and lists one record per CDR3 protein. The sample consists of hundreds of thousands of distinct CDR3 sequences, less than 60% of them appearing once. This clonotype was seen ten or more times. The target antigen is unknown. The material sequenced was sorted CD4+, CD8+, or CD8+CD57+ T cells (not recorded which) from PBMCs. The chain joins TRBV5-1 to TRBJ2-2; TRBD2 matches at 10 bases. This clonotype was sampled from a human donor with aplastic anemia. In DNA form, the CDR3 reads TGCGCCAGTATTGGAGGGCTAGCGGGGGCCTCGAACACCGGGGAGCTGTTTTTT. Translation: CASIGGLAGASNTGELFF.